This T cell receptor (beta chain) was sequenced in a study of post-analysis software for immune sequencing data. Study context: Recorded subtypes: relapsing-remitting, secondary progressive, progressive-relapsing; some patients unannotated.

The V end lost 5 bases, the J end lost 6 bases, and 20 bases lay between the germline ends. This CDR3 is built from 16 residues. Germline-derived CDR1 and CDR2 are SEHNR and FQNEAQ (reference sequence). Study findings and constraints: Controls significantly exceeded multiple sclerosis patients in normalized Chao1 diversity. Five TRBV segments occurring more often in patients than controls included TRBV5-6, TRBV5-1 and TRBV20-1. Same-batch preparations were strongly co-clustered by F measure.

With regard to this clonotype: The antigen is unknown.

Presence of unique molecular identifiers characterized the TCR beta cDNA libraries. From approximately 0.95 to 9.8 million T cells, roughly 540,000 cDNA molecules were obtained. Each CDR3 protein gets one entry after TCRdb re-called the PCR reads with MiXCR. The table has 740,000 or so distinct CDR3 sequences, approximately 57% seen once. The chain recombines TRBV7-9 with TRBJ2-1; unclear D gene. The sample comprised blood. The source is a girl aged 10 to 17 with multiple sclerosis. The CDR3 reads CASSPLGRPVANEQFF. The DNA for the CDR3 is TGTGCCAGCAGCCCCCTTGGGCGTCCGGTTGCCAATGAGCAGTTCTTC. Filled out from reference TRBV7-9 and TRBJ2-1, the complete variable domain reads DTGVSQNPRHKITKRGQNVTFRCDPISEHNRLYWYRQTLGQGPEFLTYFQNEAQLEKSRLLSDRFSAERPKGSFSTLEIQRTEQGDSAMYLCASSPLGRPVANEQFFGPGTRLTVL.